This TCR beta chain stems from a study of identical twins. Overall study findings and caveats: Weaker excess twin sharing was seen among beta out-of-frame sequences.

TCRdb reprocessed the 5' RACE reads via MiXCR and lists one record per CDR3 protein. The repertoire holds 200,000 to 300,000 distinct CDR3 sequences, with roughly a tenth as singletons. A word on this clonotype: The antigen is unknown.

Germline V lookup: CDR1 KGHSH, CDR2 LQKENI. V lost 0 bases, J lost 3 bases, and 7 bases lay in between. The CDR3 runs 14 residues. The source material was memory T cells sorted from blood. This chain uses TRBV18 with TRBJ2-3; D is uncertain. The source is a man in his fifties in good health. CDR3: CASSPPSRTDTQYF. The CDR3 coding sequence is TGTGCCAGCTCACCACCATCTAGGACAGATACGCAGTATTTT.